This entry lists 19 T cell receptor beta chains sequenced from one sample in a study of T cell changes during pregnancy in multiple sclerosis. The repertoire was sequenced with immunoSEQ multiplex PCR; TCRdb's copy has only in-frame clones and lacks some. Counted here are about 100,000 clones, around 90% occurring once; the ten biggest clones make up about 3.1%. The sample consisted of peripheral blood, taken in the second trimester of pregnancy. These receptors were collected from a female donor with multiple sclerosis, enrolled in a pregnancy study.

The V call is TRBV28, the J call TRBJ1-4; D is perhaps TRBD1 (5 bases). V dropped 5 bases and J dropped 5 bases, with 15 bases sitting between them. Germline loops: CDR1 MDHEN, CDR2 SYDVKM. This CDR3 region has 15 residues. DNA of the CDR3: TGTGCCAGCAGTCTAGGGGTGGAAAACAATGAAAAACTGTTTTTT. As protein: CASSLGVENNEKLFF.

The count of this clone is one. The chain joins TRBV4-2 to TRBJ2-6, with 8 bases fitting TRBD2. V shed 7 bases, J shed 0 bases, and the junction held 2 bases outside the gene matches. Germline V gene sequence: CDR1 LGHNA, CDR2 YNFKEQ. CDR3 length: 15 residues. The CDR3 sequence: CASTREASGANVLTF. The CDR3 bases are TGTGCCAGCACGCGGGAGGCCTCTGGGGCCAACGTCCTGACTTTC.

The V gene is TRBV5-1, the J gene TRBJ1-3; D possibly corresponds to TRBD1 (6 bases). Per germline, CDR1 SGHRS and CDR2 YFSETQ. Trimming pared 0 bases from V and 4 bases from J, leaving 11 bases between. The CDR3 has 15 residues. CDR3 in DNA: TGCGCCAGCAGCTTGGAAAGGGGGGGAGGAAACACCATATATTTT. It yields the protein CASSLERGGGNTIYF. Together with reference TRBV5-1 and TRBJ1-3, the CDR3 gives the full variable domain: KAGVTQTPRYLIKTRGQQVTLSCSPISGHRSVSWYQQTPGQGLQFLFEYFSETQRNKGNFPGRFSGRQFSNSRSEMNVSTLELGDSALYLCASSLERGGGNTIYFGEGSWLTVV.

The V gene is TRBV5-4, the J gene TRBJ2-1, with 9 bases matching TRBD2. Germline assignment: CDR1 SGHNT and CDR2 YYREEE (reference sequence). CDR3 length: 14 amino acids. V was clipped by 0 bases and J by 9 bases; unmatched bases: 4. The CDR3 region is CASSLVIAGVEQFF. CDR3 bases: TGTGCCAGCAGCTTGGTGATAGCGGGAGTTGAGCAGTTCTTC.

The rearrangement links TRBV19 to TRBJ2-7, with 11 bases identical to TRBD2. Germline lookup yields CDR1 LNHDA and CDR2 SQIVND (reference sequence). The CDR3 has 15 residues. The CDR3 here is CATRQILAGVGEQYF. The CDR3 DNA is TGTGCGACCCGACAGATACTAGCGGGGGTAGGCGAGCAGTACTTC.

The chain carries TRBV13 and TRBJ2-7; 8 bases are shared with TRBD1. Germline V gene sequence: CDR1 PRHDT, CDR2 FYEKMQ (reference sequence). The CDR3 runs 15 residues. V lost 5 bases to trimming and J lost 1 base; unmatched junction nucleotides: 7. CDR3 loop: CASSPGQGRSYEQYF. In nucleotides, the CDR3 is TGTGCCAGCAGCCCAGGACAGGGACGGTCCTACGAGCAGTACTTC.

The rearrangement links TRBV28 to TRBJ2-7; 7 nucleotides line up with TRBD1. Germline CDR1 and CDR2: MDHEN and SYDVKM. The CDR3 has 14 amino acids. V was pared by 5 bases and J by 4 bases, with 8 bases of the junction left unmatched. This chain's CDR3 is CASSTGTDKYEQYF. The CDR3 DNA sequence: TGTGCCAGCAGTACCGGGACAGACAAATACGAGCAGTACTTC.

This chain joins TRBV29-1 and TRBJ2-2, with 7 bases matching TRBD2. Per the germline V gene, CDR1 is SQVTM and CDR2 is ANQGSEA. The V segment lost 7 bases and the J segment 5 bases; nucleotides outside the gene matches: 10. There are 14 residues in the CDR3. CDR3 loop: CSARPGGGTGELFF. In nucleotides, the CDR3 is TGCAGCGCCCGTCCTGGGGGGGGGACCGGGGAGCTGTTTTTT.

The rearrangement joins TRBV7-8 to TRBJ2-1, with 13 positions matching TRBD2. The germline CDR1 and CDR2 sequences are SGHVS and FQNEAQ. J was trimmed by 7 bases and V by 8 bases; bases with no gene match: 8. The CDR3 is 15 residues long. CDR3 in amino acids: CASSRTSGSANEQFF. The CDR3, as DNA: TGTGCCAGCTCTAGGACTAGCGGGAGCGCAAATGAGCAGTTCTTC.

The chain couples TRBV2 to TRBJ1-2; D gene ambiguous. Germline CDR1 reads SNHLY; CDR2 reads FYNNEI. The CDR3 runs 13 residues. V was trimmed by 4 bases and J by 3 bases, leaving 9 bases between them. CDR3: CASSVGRYYGYTF. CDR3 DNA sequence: TGTGCCAGCAGTGTGGGCAGGTACTATGGCTACACCTTC.

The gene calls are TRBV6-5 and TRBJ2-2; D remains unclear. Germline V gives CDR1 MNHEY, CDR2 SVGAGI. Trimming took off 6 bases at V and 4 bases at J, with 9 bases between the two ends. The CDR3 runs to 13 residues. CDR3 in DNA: TGTGCCAGCAGCCAAACAAGCACCGGGGAGCTGTTTTTT. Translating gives CASSQTSTGELFF.

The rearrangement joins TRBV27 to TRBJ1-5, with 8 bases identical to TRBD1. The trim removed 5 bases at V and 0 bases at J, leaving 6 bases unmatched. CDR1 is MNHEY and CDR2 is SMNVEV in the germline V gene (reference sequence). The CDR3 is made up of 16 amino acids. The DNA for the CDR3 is TGTGCCAGCAGTAGACAGGGGCTGTATAGCAATCAGCCCCAGCATTTT. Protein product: CASSRQGLYSNQPQHF.

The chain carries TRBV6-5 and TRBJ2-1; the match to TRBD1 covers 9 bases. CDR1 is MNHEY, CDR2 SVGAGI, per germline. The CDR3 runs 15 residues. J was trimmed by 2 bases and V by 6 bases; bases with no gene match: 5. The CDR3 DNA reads TGTGCCAGCAGCCCGACAGGGGGTGCCTACAATGAGCAGTTCTTC. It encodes CASSPTGGAYNEQFF.

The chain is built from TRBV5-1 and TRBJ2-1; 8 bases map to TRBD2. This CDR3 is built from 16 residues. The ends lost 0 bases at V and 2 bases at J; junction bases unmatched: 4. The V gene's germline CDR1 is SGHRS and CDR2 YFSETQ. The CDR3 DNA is TGCGCCAGCAGCTTGGAGCTAGCGGGTACCTACAATGAGCAGTTCTTC. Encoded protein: CASSLELAGTYNEQFF.

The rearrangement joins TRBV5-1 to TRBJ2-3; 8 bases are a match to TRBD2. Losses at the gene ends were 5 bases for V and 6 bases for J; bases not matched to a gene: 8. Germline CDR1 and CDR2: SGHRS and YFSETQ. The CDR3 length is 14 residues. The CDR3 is CASRGLGGSDTQYF. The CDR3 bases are TGCGCCAGCAGGGGACTAGGGGGGAGCGATACGCAGTATTTT.

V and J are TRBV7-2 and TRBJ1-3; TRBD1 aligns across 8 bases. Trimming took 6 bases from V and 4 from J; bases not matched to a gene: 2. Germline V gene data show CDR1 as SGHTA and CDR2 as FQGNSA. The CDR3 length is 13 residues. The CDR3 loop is CASRYRGGNTIYF. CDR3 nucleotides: TGTGCCAGCAGATACAGGGGGGGAAACACCATATATTTT.

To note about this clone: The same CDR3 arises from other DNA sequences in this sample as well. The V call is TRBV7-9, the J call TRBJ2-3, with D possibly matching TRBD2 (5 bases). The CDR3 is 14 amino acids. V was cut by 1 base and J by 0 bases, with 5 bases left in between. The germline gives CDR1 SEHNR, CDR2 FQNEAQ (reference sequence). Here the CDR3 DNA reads TGTGCCAGCAGCTTAGAGCGGAGCACAGATACGCAGTATTTT. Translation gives CASSLERSTDTQYF.

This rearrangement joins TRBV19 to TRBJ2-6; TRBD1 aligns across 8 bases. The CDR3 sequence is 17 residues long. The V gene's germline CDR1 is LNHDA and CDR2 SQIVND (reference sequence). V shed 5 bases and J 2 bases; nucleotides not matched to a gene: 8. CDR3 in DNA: TGTGCCAGTAGTTCCAGGGGGCGCGGGACTGGGGCCAACGTCCTGACTTTC. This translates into CASSSRGRGTGANVLTF. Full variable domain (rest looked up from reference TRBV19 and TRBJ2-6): DGGITQSPKYLFRKEGQNVTLSCEQNLNHDAMYWYRQDPGQGLRLIYYSQIVNDFQKGDIAEGYSVSREKKESFPLTVTSAQKNPTAFYLCASSSRGRGTGANVLTFGAGSRLTVL.

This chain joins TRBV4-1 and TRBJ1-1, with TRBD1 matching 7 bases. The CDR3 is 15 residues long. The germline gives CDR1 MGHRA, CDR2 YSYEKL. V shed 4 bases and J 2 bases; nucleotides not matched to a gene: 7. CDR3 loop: CASSPSGQANTEAFF. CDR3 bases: TGCGCCAGCAGCCCCTCCGGACAGGCAAACACTGAAGCTTTCTTT.